Below, 21 T cell receptor beta chains from the same sample are listed, as sequenced in a study of post-analysis software for immune sequencing data. The study, taken as a whole, reports: When patients were compared with controls, five TRBV segments were more frequent, TRBV5-6, TRBV5-1 and TRBV20-1 among them.

Carried by the TCR beta cDNA libraries were unique molecular identifiers. TCRdb analysed the PCR reads with MiXCR anew, one entry per CDR3 protein. Of roughly 670,000 distinct CDR3 sequences in the sample, about 60% were seen once. Their antigens remain unidentified. Material for sequencing was blood. The receptors here all came from a girl between 2 and 10 years old with multiple sclerosis.

The gene calls are TRBV29-1 and TRBJ1-2, with D perhaps TRBD1 (5 bases). V gave up 1 base and J gave up 8 bases, with 8 bases separating them. The CDR3 has 11 residues. The germline V gene has CDR1 SQVTM and CDR2 ANQGSEA. The CDR3 DNA reads TGCAGCGTTGAAGGGGGCGCCGGCTACACCTTC. Protein sequence: CSVEGGAGYTF.

This clonotype was recorded a few times. This chain connects TRBV20-1 to TRBJ2-1; TRBD2 aligns across 12 bases. The CDR3 has 17 amino acids. V dropped 0 bases and J dropped 4; count of bases not matched to a gene: 7. In germline, CDR1 is DFQATT, CDR2 SNEGSKA (reference sequence). The CDR3 nucleotides read TGCAGTGCTAGAGATCGGGCTAGCGGGAGGGATTACAATGAGCAGTTCTTC. This translates into CSARDRASGRDYNEQFF.

This clonotype was recorded a few times. The chain links TRBV5-6 to TRBJ2-1; 8 nucleotides match TRBD2. V lost 0 bases and J lost 8; bases outside the gene matches: 13. Germline CDR1 and CDR2: SGHDT and YYEEEE. The CDR3 contains 17 residues. The CDR3 nucleotides read TGTGCCAGCAGCTTGGGTCCTAGCGGGTATAATGTCGATGAGCAGTTCTTC. As protein: CASSLGPSGYNVDEQFF.

This rearrangement joins TRBV3-1 to TRBJ1-1; the D is unclear. Germline V gene data show CDR1 as LGHDT and CDR2 as YNNKEL (reference sequence). The CDR3 contains 12 residues. The ends were cut back, 1 base at V and 6 bases at J, with 6 bases in the middle. The CDR3 region has the DNA TGTGCCAGCAGCCAAGGGACCGCTGAAGCTTTCTTT. This codes for CASSQGTAEAFF.

The table lists this clonotype with a few counts. The V gene is TRBV20-1, the J gene TRBJ2-3; the D is unclear. Germline V gene lookup returns CDR1 DFQATT and CDR2 SNEGSKA (reference sequence). The CDR3 is 14 amino acids. V was trimmed by 3 bases and J by 1 base, leaving 11 bases between them. The CDR3 here is CSASAASGTDTQYF. The CDR3 DNA is TGCAGTGCTAGTGCGGCCTCGGGCACAGATACGCAGTATTTT.

This clonotype was seen only a few times. V usage is TRBV20-1 and J usage is TRBJ2-1, with TRBD2 matching over 9 bases. The CDR3 is made up of 15 amino acids. The germline gives CDR1 DFQATT, CDR2 SNEGSKA (reference sequence). With 0 bases clipped from V and 10 bases from J, the junction kept 10 bases outside the gene matches. The CDR3 DNA sequence: TGCAGTGCTAGAGATAGGGGCGGGAGGGGCAACGAGCAGTTCTTC. Encoded protein: CSARDRGGRGNEQFF.

The chain carries TRBV15 and TRBJ2-3, with TRBD2 identical over 11 bases. The CDR3 sequence is 17 residues long. Germline values: CDR1 LNHNV, CDR2 YYDKDF (reference sequence). Trimming at V came to 1 base and at J to 4 bases, leaving 7 bases not matched to a gene. The CDR3: CATSRGILAGEADTQYF. Written as DNA, the CDR3 is TGTGCCACCAGCAGAGGTATACTAGCGGGGGAGGCAGATACGCAGTATTTT.

The V call is TRBV7-3, the J call TRBJ2-3; 8 bases are a match to TRBD2. V gave up 2 bases and J gave up 0 bases; unmatched junction bases: 7. Germline assignment: CDR1 SGHTA and CDR2 FQGTGA. The CDR3 loop spans 17 amino acids. CDR3 residues: CASSLYPAGGSTDTQYF. CDR3 DNA: TGTGCCAGCAGCTTATATCCCGCGGGGGGAAGCACAGATACGCAGTATTTT.

V and J are TRBV11-2 and TRBJ2-7; D is unresolved. Looked up from germline, CDR1 is SGHAT and CDR2 is FQNNGV. Trimming removed 5 bases at V and 2 bases at J, with 10 bases between. There are 13 residues in the CDR3. The CDR3 bases are TGTGCCAGCAGCAATTTCGTTACCTACGAGCAGTACTTC. This sequence encodes CASSNFVTYEQYF. The full variable domain, with the rest looked up from reference TRBV11-2 and TRBJ2-7, is EAGVAQSPRYKIIEKRQSVAFWCNPISGHATLYWYQQILGQGPKLLIQFQNNGVVDDSQLPKDRFSAERLKGVDSTLKIQPAKLEDSAVYLCASSNFVTYEQYFGPGTRLTVT.

This clonotype has only a few counts. The chain employs TRBV12-3 or TRBV12-4 and TRBJ2-1; TRBD2 matches at 10 bases. This CDR3 is built from 16 residues. The V and J ends lost 6 bases and 4 bases, in that order; junction bases with no gene match: 9. The CDR3 DNA follows: TGTGCCAGCAGCCCCCTCCTAGCGGGGGCTTACAATGAGCAGTTCTTC. It encodes CASSPLLAGAYNEQFF.

This clonotype was counted only a few times. The V and J genes are TRBV7-9 and TRBJ2-7; unclear D gene. The CDR3 contains 13 residues. The germline V gene has CDR1 SEHNR and CDR2 FQNEAQ (reference sequence). V shed 3 bases and J shed 3 bases, with 9 bases lying between them. CDR3 region: CASSLVDGYEQYF. CDR3 nucleotide sequence: TGTGCCAGCAGCTTGGTGGACGGCTACGAGCAGTACTTC.

The gene calls are TRBV20-1 and TRBJ2-1; 9 bases are shared with TRBD2. The CDR3 is made up of 14 amino acids. Germline CDR1 reads DFQATT; CDR2 reads SNEGSKA (reference sequence). V shed 6 bases and J 7 bases; nucleotides not matched to a gene: 10. CDR3 sequence (DNA): TGCAGTGCCACCATCCGGCTAGCGGGGAATGAGCAGTTCTTC. It is translated as CSATIRLAGNEQFF.

This sequence joins TRBV7-2 and TRBJ2-3; no firm D call. V lost 6 bases, J lost 4 bases, and 5 bases lay in between. This CDR3 region has 11 residues. From germline, CDR1 is SGHTA and CDR2 FQGNSA. DNA of the CDR3: TGTGCCAGCAGTAATGCAGATACGCAGTATTTT. Translating gives CASSNADTQYF.

The chain uses TRBV6-4 and TRBJ1-2; perhaps TRBD1 as D (5 bases). The germline V and J ends were trimmed by 2 bases and 4 bases, with 8 bases remaining between them. The CDR3 contains 13 residues. Germline assignment: CDR1 MRHNA and CDR2 SNTAGT. The CDR3 loop is CASSDRGFYGYTF. The CDR3 DNA is TGTGCCAGCAGTGACCGGGGCTTCTATGGCTACACCTTC.

The chain combines TRBV6-1 with TRBJ2-1; no clear D gene. CDR3 length: 12 amino acids. The V gene lost 6 bases and the J gene lost 7 bases, with 10 bases spanning the gap. CDR1 is MNHNS, CDR2 SASEGT, per germline. The chain's CDR3 is CASSTVRNEQFF. DNA for the CDR3: TGTGCCAGCAGCACGGTAAGGAATGAGCAGTTCTTC.

This clonotype was detected only a few times. The V call is TRBV6-2 or TRBV6-3, the J call TRBJ2-1; D is unresolved. The V end lost 5 bases, the J end lost 9 bases, and 17 bases lay between the germline ends. Germline V gene lookup returns CDR1 MNHEY and CDR2 SVGEGT. This CDR3 has 14 residues. CDR3 sequence reads: CASSTHGAFGEQFF. CDR3 nucleotide sequence: TGTGCCAGCAGTACCCACGGAGCGTTCGGTGAGCAGTTCTTC.

This clonotype has only a few counts. The chain couples TRBV29-1 to TRBJ2-7; the match to TRBD1 covers 7 bases. This CDR3 has 13 amino acids. The germline CDR1 and CDR2 sequences are SQVTM and ANQGSEA. V lost 7 bases to trimming and J lost 2 bases; unmatched junction nucleotides: 8. The CDR3 reads CSAGGQATYEQYF. CDR3 nucleotide sequence: TGCAGCGCCGGCGGACAGGCCACCTACGAGCAGTACTTC.

This chain uses TRBV7-2 with TRBJ2-7; possibly TRBD2 for D (6 bases). V lost 5 bases and J lost 3, with 14 bases in between. This CDR3 comprises 14 residues. Per germline, CDR1 SGHTA and CDR2 FQGNSA. The CDR3 protein is CASSPRGGVYEQYF. The CDR3 DNA is TGTGCCAGCAGCCCCCGTGGAGGGGTCTACGAGCAGTACTTC. The whole variable domain, remainder taken from reference TRBV7-2 and TRBJ2-7, is GAGVSQSPSNKVTEKGKDVELRCDPISGHTALYWYRQSLGQGLEFLIYFQGNSAPDKSGLPSDRFSAERTGGSVSTLTIQRTQQEDSAVYLCASSPRGGVYEQYFGPGTRLTVT.

V is TRBV11-2 and J is TRBJ2-3; tentatively, D is TRBD1 (7 bases). This CDR3 contains 16 residues. Germline V gene data show CDR1 as SGHAT and CDR2 as FQNNGV. Trimming left V 5 bases short and J 3 bases short, with 18 bases between. The CDR3 region is CASSAGTDRRTDTQYF. The CDR3 DNA reads TGTGCCAGCAGCGCGGGGACGGACAGGAGGACAGATACGCAGTATTTT.

Many counts were recorded for this clonotype. The chain couples TRBV7-9 to TRBJ2-5; D unresolved. Germline CDR1 reads SEHNR; CDR2 reads FQNEAQ (reference sequence). V was shortened by 4 bases and J by 5 bases, with 14 bases between the two germline ends. The CDR3 covers 14 residues. CDR3 residues: CASSSGPPPETQYF. CDR3 sequence (DNA): TGTGCCAGCAGCTCCGGGCCCCCGCCGGAGACCCAGTACTTC.

The rearrangement uses TRBV6-1 and TRBJ2-2; 14 positions agree with TRBD2. From germline, CDR1 is MNHNS and CDR2 SASEGT. Trimming at V came to 6 bases and at J to 1 base, leaving 13 bases not matched to a gene. This CDR3 spans 20 amino acids. DNA for the CDR3: TGTGCCAGCAGCTGGACCGGCGGACTAGCGGGGGGCCGGAACACCGGGGAGCTGTTTTTT. It translates to CASSWTGGLAGGRNTGELFF.